Presented here are 5 T cell receptor beta chains from one specimen sequenced in a study of T cells in tuberculosis. Thawed, overnight-rested PBMC were stained with GMM-loaded CD1B tetramer, viability dye and anti-CD3, then sorted. CD1B tetramers were loaded with Rhodococcus equi-derived C32 glucose monomycolate. Generated by immunoSEQ multiplex PCR, the TCRdb table keeps only in-frame clones and is missing some. Seen here are more than 45,000 clones, roughly 90% observed once, and the top ten hold 21%. Sample: CD1b-GMM tetramer-negative cells sorted from PBMCs. Receptors originate from an adult woman with latent tuberculosis.

The V gene is TRBV27, the J gene TRBJ2-6; D is ambiguous. The CDR3 extends over 15 amino acids. V was shortened by 5 bases and J by 0 bases, with 8 bases between the two germline ends. Germline-derived CDR1 and CDR2 are MNHEY and SMNVEV (reference sequence). CDR3 residues: CASSDSPSGANVLTF. CDR3 bases: TGTGCCAGCAGTGACTCTCCCTCTGGGGCCAACGTCCTGACTTTC.

The chain links TRBV14 to TRBJ2-3; 7 nucleotides align to TRBD1. CDR3 length equals 12 residues. The V and J ends lost 1 base and 14 bases, in that order; junction bases with no gene match: 6. In germline, CDR1 is SGHDN, CDR2 FVKESK. CDR3 in amino acids: CASSQGTGRGYF. DNA for the CDR3: TGTGCCAGCAGCCAAGGGACAGGTAGGGGGTATTTT.

The chain recombines TRBV7-9 with TRBJ2-7; D is possibly TRBD1 (6 bases). The germline V gene has CDR1 SEHNR and CDR2 FQNEAQ (reference sequence). The CDR3 runs to 14 residues. The V end was cut by 1 base, the J end by 4 bases, with 11 bases between. The CDR3 loop reads CASSLGQGQYEQYF. CDR3 coding DNA: TGTGCCAGCAGCTTAGGGCAGGGGCAATACGAGCAGTACTTC.

The chain joins TRBV14 to TRBJ2-1, with D possibly matching TRBD2 (8 bases). This CDR3 is 13 amino acids long. Trimming took 5 bases from V and 10 from J, leaving 15 bases between them. Germline CDR1 is SGHDN and CDR2 is FVKESK. The CDR3 bases are TGTGCCAGCAGCGCCGGGAGGGGGCGGGAGCAGTTCTTC. It is translated as CASSAGRGREQFF.

The chain joins TRBV4-1 to TRBJ2-5; 7 nucleotides agree with TRBD1. Trimming removed 1 base from V and 0 bases from J; junction bases left unmatched: 8. This CDR3 has 17 residues. Germline CDR1 reads MGHRA; CDR2 reads YSYEKL. The CDR3: CASSQAQTGAYQETQYF. CDR3 nucleotide sequence: TGCGCCAGCAGCCAAGCCCAAACAGGGGCGTACCAAGAGACCCAGTACTTC.